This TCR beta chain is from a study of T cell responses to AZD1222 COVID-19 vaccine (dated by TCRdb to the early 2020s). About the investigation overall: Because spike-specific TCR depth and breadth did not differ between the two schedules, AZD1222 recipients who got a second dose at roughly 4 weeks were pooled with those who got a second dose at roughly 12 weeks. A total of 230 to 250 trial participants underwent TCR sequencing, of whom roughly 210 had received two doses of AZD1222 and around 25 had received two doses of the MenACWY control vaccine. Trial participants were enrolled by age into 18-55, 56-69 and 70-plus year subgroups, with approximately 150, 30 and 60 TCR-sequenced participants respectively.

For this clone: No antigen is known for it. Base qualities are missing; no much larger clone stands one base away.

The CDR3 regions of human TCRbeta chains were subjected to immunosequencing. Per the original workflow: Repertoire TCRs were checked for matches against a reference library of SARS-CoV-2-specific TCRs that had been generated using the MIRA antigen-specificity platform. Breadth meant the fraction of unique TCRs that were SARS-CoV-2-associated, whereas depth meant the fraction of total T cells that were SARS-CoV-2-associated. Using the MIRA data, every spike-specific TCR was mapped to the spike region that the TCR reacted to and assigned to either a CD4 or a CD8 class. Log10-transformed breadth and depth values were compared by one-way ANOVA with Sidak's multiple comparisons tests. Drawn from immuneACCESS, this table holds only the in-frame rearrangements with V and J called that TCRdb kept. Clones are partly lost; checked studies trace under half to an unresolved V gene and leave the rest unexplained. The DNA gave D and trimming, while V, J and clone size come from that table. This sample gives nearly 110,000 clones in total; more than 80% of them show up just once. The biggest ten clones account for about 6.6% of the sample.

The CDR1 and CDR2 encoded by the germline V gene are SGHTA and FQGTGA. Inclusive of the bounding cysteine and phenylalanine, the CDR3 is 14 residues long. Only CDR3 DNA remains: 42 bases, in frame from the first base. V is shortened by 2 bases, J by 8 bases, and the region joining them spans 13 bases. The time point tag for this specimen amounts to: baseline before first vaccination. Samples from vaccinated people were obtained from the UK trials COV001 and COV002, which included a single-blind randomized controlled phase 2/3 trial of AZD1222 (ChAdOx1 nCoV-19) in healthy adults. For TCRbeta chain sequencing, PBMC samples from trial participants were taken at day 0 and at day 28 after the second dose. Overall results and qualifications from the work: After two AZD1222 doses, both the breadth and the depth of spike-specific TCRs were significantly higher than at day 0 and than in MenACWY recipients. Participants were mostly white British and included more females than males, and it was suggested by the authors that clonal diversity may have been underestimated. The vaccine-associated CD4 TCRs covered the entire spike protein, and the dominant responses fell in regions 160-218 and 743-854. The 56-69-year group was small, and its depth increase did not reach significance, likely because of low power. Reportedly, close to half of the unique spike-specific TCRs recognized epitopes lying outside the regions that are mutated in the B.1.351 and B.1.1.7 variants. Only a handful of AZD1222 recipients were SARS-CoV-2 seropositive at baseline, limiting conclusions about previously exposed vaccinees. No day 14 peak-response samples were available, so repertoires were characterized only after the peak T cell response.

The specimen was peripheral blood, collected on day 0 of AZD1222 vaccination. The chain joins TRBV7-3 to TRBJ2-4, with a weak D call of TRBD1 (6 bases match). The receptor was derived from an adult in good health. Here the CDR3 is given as CASSLGTGLDIQYF. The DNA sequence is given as TGTGCCAGCAGCTTAGGTACAGGGTTGGACATTCAGTACTTC.